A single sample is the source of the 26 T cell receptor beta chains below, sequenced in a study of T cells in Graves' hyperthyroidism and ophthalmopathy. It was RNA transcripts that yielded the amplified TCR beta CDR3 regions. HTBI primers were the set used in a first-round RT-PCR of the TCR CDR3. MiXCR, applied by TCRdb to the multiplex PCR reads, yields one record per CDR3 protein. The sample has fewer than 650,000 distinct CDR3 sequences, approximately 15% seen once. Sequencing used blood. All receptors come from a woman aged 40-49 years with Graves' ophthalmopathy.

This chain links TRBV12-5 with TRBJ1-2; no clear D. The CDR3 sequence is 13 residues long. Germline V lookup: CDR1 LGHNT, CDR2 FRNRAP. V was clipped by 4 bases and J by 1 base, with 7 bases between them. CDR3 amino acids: CASGCGINYGYTF. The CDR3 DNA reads TGTGCTAGTGGTTGCGGAATTAACTATGGCTACACCTTC.

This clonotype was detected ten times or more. The CDR3 region is CASSQDGGQVSNQPQHF. The CDR3, as DNA: TGCGCCAGCAGCCAAGATGGGGGACAGGTTAGCAATCAGCCCCAGCATTTT. The genes are TRBV4-1 and TRBJ1-5; 8 bases are shared with TRBD1. The CDR3 runs to 17 residues. The germline CDR1 and CDR2 sequences are MGHRA and YSYEKL. V was pared by 0 bases and J by 0 bases, with 4 bases of the junction left unmatched.

CDR3 residues: CASASGGGPTYEQYF. The DNA of the CDR3 is TGCGCCAGCGCCTCAGGGGGGGGGCCAACCTACGAGCAGTACTTC. The rearrangement links TRBV5-1 to TRBJ2-7, with D possibly called TRBD1 or TRBD2 (7 bases each). This CDR3 is built from 15 residues. Germline lookup yields CDR1 SGHRS and CDR2 YFSETQ. The V and J ends lost 7 bases and 2 bases respectively, with 19 bases between them.

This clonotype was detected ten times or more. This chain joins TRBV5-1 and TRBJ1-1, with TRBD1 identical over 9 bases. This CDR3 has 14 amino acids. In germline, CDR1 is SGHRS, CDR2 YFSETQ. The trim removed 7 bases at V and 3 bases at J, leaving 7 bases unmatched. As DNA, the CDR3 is TGCGCCAGCTGCCCGGGACAGGGTCACACTGAAGCTTTCTTT. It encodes CASCPGQGHTEAFF.

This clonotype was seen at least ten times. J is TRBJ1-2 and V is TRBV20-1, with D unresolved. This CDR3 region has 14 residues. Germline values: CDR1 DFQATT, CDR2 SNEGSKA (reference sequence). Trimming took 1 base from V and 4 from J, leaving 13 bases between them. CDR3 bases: TGCAGTGCTAGAGGAGCGACGGGTGTCTATGGCTACACCTTC. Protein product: CSARGATGVYGYTF.

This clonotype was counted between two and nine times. CDR3 amino acids: CASSLDRGVYDTEAFF. The CDR3 bases are TGTGCCAGCAGCTTGGACAGGGGGGTCTACGACACTGAAGCTTTCTTT. This chain uses TRBV5-6 with TRBJ1-1, with 8 bases aligning to TRBD1. This CDR3 region has 16 residues. V gave up 0 bases and J gave up 3 bases; unmatched junction bases: 7. The germline V gene encodes CDR1 SGHDT and CDR2 YYEEEE. The full variable domain, its missing parts supplied by reference TRBV5-6 and TRBJ1-1, is DAGVTQSPTHLIKTRGQQVTLRCSPKSGHDTVSWYQQALGQGPQFIFQYYEEEERQRGNFPDRFSGHQFPNYSSELNVNALLLGDSALYLCASSLDRGVYDTEAFFGQGTRLTVV.

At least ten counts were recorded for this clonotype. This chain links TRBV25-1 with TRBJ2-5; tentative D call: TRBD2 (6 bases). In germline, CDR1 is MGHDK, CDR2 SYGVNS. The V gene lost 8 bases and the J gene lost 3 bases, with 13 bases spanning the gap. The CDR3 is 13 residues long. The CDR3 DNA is TGTGCCAGCTACGGGGGACTTAAAGAGACCCAGTACTTC. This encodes CASYGGLKETQYF.

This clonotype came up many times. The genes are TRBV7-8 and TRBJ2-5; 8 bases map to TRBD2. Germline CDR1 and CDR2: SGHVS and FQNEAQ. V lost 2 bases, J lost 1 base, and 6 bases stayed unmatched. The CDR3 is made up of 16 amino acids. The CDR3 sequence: CASSLYAGGGQETQYF. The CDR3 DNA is TGTGCCAGCAGCTTATATGCGGGGGGCGGCCAAGAGACCCAGTACTTC.

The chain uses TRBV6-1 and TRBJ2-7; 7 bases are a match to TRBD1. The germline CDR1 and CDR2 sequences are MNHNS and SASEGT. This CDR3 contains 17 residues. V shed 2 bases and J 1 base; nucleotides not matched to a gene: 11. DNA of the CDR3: TGTGCCAGCAGTGAAACGGTAGGGGACAGTGGATCCTACGAGCAGTACTTC. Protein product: CASSETVGDSGSYEQYF.

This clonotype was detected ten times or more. CDR3 in DNA: TGTGCCAGCAGAGAACAGGGCAATCAGCCCCAGCATTTT. Translation: CASREQGNQPQHF. The rearrangement joins TRBV6-1 to TRBJ1-5, with D tentatively TRBD1 (5 bases). The germline V gene has CDR1 MNHNS and CDR2 SASEGT. This CDR3 is 13 amino acids long. Trimming left V 6 bases short and J 2 bases short, with 8 bases between.

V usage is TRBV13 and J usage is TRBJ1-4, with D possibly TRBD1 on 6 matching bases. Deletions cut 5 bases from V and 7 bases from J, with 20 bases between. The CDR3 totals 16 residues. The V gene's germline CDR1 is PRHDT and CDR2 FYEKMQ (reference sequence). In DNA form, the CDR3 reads TGTGCCAGCAGCACGCGCTCGGGGGGCCGATTTGAAAAACTGTTTTTT. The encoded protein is CASSTRSGGRFEKLFF.

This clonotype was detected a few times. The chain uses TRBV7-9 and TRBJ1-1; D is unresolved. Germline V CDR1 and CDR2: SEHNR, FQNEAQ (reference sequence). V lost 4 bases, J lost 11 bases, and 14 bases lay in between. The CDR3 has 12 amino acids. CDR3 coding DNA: TGTGCCAGCAGCTCTTACAGAGATGGCGCTTTCTTT. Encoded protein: CASSSYRDGAFF.

The CDR3 DNA sequence: TGTGCCAGCAGCTTGACACGGCAAAACACCGGGGAGCTGTTTTTT. It yields the protein CASSLTRQNTGELFF. V usage is TRBV5-5 and J usage is TRBJ2-2; D is uncertain. This CDR3 is built from 15 residues. Per the germline V gene, CDR1 is SGHKS and CDR2 is YYEKEE (reference sequence). V lost 1 base to trimming and J lost 2 bases, with 9 bases between them.

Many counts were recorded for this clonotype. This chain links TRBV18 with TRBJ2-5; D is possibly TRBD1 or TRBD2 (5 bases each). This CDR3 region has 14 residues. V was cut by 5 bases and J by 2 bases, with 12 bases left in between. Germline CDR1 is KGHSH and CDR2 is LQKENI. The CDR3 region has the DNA TGTGCCAGCTCAGTCCGGGACGGTCAAGAGACCCAGTACTTC. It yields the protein CASSVRDGQETQYF.

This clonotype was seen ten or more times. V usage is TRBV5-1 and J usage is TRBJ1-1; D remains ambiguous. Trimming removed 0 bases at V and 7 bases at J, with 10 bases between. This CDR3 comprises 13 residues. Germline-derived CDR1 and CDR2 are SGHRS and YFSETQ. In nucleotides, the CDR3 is TGCGCCAGCAGCTTGGTCCTAGACGGTGAAGCTTTCTTT. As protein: CASSLVLDGEAFF.

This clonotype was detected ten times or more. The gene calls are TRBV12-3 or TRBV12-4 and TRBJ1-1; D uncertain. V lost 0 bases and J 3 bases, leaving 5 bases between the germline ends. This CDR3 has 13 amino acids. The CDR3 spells CASSLALDTEAFF. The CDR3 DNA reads TGTGCCAGCAGTTTAGCGCTGGACACTGAAGCTTTCTTT.

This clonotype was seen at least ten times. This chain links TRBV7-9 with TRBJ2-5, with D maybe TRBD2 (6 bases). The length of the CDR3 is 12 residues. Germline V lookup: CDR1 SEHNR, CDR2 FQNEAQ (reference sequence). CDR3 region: CALRGEEETQYF. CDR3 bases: TGTGCGCTGCGTGGGGAGGAAGAGACCCAGTACTTC.

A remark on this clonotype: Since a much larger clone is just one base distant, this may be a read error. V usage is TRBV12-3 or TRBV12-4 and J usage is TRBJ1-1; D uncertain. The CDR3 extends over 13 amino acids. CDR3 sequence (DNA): TGTGCCAGCAGAACCAGGATGAACACTGAAGCTCTCTTT. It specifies CASRTRMNTEALF.

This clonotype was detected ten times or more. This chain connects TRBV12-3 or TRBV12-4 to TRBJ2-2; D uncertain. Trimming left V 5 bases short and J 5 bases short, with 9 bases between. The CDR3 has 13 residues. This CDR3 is CASSLPPTGELFF. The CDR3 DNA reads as TGTGCCAGCAGTCTGCCTCCGACCGGGGAGCTGTTTTTT.

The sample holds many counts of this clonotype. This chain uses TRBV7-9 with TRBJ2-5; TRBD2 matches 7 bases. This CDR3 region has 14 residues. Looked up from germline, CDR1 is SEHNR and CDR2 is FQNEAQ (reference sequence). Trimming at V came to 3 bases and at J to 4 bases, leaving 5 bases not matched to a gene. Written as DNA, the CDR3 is TGTGCCAGCAGCTTCGTACTAGCGAGAGAGACCCAGTACTTC. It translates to CASSFVLARETQYF.

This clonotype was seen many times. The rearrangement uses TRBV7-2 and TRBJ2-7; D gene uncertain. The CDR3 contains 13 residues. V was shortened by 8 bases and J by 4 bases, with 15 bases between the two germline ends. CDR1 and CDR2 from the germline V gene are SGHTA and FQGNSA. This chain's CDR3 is CASQQRSGYEQYF. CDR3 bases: TGTGCCAGCCAACAACGATCAGGATACGAGCAGTACTTC.

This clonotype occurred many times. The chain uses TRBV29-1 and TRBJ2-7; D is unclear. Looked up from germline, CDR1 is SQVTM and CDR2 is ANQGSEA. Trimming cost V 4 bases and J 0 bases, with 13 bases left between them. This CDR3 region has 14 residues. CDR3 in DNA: TGCAGCGTTGTTAGCAGGCGAGACTCCTACGAGCAGTACTTC. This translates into CSVVSRRDSYEQYF.

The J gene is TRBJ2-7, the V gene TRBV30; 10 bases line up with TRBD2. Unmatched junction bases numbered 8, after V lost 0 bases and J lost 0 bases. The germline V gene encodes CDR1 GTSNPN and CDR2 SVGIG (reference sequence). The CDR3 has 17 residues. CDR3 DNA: TGTGCCTGGAGTGTACGAGGAGCGGGAGGGTTCTCCTACGAGCAGTACTTC. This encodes CAWSVRGAGGFSYEQYF.

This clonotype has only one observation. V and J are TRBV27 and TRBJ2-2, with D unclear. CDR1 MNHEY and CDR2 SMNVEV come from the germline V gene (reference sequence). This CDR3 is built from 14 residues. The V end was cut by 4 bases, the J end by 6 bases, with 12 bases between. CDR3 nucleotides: TGTGCCAGCAGTTCGGACCTTTGGTCCGGGGAGCTGTTTTTT. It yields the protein CASSSDLWSGELFF.

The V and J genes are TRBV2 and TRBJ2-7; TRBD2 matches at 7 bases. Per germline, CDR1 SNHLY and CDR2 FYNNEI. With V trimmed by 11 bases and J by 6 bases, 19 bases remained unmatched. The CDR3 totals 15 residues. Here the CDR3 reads CAGAGLLREGSEQYF. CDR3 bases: TGTGCCGGGGCAGGGCTCTTGAGGGAGGGAAGCGAGCAGTACTTC.

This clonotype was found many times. CDR3 residues: CASRPRPGLAAQETQYF. CDR3 nucleotide sequence: TGTGCCAGCAGACCCCGCCCGGGACTAGCGGCTCAAGAGACCCAGTACTTC. The chain carries TRBV6-2 or TRBV6-3 and TRBJ2-5, with 11 bases lining up with TRBD2. The CDR3 has 17 residues. V lost 6 bases and J lost 2; bases outside the gene matches: 11. Germline V gene sequence: CDR1 MNHEY, CDR2 SVGEGT.